These T cell receptor beta chains were read from a single sample in a study of T cells in Graves' hyperthyroidism and ophthalmopathy. TCRdb used MiXCR to reprocess the multiplex PCR reads, holding one entry per CDR3 protein. This sample has fewer than 450,000 distinct CDR3 sequences; about 15% occur once, and the top ten carry almost 35%. The sample was blood. Receptors were obtained from a woman between 25 and 40 years old with Graves' hyperthyroidism that later progressed to Graves' ophthalmopathy. Each CDR3 is given with its conserved first and last residue.

J,V,CDR3
TRBJ2-1,TRBV7-9,CASSLAGSPSTFEQFF
TRBJ2-6,TRBV20-1,CSANLGTGSSGANVLTF
TRBJ2-5,TRBV6-9,CASSYDPDRPGETQYF
TRBJ2-1,TRBV12-3/TRBV12-4,CASSLRAGENNEQFF
TRBJ2-2,TRBV12-3/TRBV12-4,CASRVTGGTGELFF
TRBJ2-5,TRBV6-1,CASSDKPIWGQGAGETQYF
TRBJ2-1,TRBV30,CAWSVTGPLEQFF
TRBJ2-5,TRBV7-9,CASSSLAGDKETQYF
TRBJ2-7,TRBV13,CASSSAGQGAYEQYF
TRBJ2-2,TRBV5-1,CASSFGVQGVTGELFF
TRBJ2-7,TRBV10-3,CAISEFTGREQYF
TRBJ2-2,TRBV19,CASSRPLDLSNTGELFF
TRBJ2-7,TRBV20-1,CSAPNRGNYYEQYF
TRBJ1-1,TRBV25-1,CASSETGSGAFF
TRBJ2-3,TRBV18,CGSWGQGSTDTQYF
TRBJ2-1,TRBV7-9,CASSAIPPRPEQFF
TRBJ2-7,TRBV3-1,CASSKTESYEQYF
TRBJ2-1,TRBV20-1,CSASTATLLGEQFF
TRBJ2-7,TRBV2,CASIEGLLTNYEQYF
TRBJ1-2,TRBV24-1,CATSDTTGGIVGGYTF
TRBJ2-2,TRBV6-5,CASSFLDRGWPGELFF
TRBJ2-6,TRBV10-3,CAISESFGRAAGANVLTF
TRBJ2-5,TRBV6-1,CASSPLEETQYF
TRBJ2-7,TRBV4-1,CASSRSQGRDYEQYF
TRBJ1-2,TRBV28,CASTPWGNYGYTF
TRBJ2-5,TRBV27,CASSLFGTRGETQYF
TRBJ1-5,TRBV12-3/TRBV12-4,CASNLYRNSNQPQHF
TRBJ2-7,TRBV20-1,CSARGFYEQYF
TRBJ2-2,TRBV24-1,CATSDSTSSNTGELFF
TRBJ2-7,TRBV18,CASSPPGQYEQYF
TRBJ2-1,TRBV7-9,CASSPSTGSSYNEQFF
TRBJ1-1,TRBV5-4,CASSLGTSRAGTEAFF
TRBJ2-3,TRBV11-2,CASSRTSGAADTQYF
TRBJ1-1,TRBV2,CASSEQWHTEAFF
TRBJ2-3,TRBV14,CASSPDSGRKDTQYF
TRBJ1-1,TRBV29-1,CSVEDQGAGSAFF
TRBJ2-3,TRBV20-1,CSARARPGRGPDTQYF
TRBJ2-3,TRBV2,CASSDWLAGAPTSTDTQYF
TRBJ2-7,TRBV20-1,CSARDERNQEQYF
TRBJ1-1,TRBV6-1,CASRTRAGNTEAFF
TRBJ1-1,TRBV4-1,CASSQVSGLVLGNTEAFF
TRBJ2-1,TRBV6-2/TRBV6-3,CASSRLAGRSYNEQFF
TRBJ2-7,TRBV4-1,CASSLGLAGEKDYEQYF
TRBJ1-5,TRBV19,CASSIIPARDYQPQHF
TRBJ1-1,TRBV6-1,CASKGRVYTEAFF
TRBJ1-1,TRBV12-3/TRBV12-4,CASSPLNSRSAFF
TRBJ2-7,TRBV7-8,CASSSDRGTSYEQYF
TRBJ2-5,TRBV5-6,CASSRTGRQETQYF
TRBJ2-1,TRBV5-1,CASSLAGGGGYNEQFF
TRBJ2-1,TRBV5-5,CASSLLAGEDEQLF
TRBJ2-3,TRBV5-1,CASSSGTGSGDTQYF
TRBJ2-5,TRBV18,CASSSRADETQYF
TRBJ2-7,TRBV7-9,CASSGRVTREQYF
TRBJ2-3,TRBV6-5,CASSYSDRGLNTDTQYF